Described below is a single TCR beta chain sequence and its context. Its specificity is unknown. CDR1 SQVTM and CDR2 ANQGSEA come from the germline V gene. CDR3 size: 13 residues. The data derive from a study of cytomegalovirus exposure and HLA in healthy donors. The PCR had 60 Vbeta and 13 Jbeta primers. The table came from immunoSEQ multiplex PCR; TCRdb's copy has only in-frame clones and leaves some out. Of 140,000 to 150,000 clones in the sample, 70% to 85% were seen once. Study-level points and caveats: Several V segments, TRBV6-2 and TRBV6-3 among them, could not be told apart and were dropped.

The chain employs TRBV29-1 and TRBJ2-5; 9 bases match TRBD1. The J call may be faulty, since TRBJ2-7 better matches the DNA end. The receptor's source is a man between 40 and 49 years old in good health and CMV-seronegative. The sample consisted of PBMCs. CDR3 in amino acids: CSTGTGNPYEQYF. Written as DNA, the CDR3 is TGCAGCACCGGGACAGGGAACCCCTACGAGCAGTACTTC.